The clone carrying this TCR beta chain was recorded a few times. Its specificity is unknown. The CDR3 end lies 3 residues beyond the end of the read and is filled in from the germline J gene. The CDR3 is 13 residues long. Germline V gives CDR1 LNHDA, CDR2 SQIVND (reference sequence). Unmatched junction bases numbered 3, after V lost 6 bases and J lost 4 bases. Clones were sequenced by immunoSEQ multiplex PCR, and TCRdb holds only the in-frame ones, with some missing. There are some 38,000 clones in the sample, none observed a single time. The data stem from a study of T cell clonality in common variable immunodeficiency. Study findings and constraints: In common variable immunodeficiency, TCR beta chains reportedly carried fewer deletions and N-nucleotide insertions.

Sequenced material: peripheral blood mononuclear cells. This chain uses TRBV19 with TRBJ1-5, with 7 bases lining up with TRBD1. The origin of this receptor is a person aged 18 to 70 in good health. CDR3 sequence reads: CASRDRLNQPQHF. The CDR3 DNA, read in part, is TGTGCCAGTAGGGACAGGCTAAATCAGCCC.